This is a list of T cell receptor beta chains from one sample in a study of T cells after yellow fever vaccination. Each CDR3 protein gets one entry after TCRdb re-called the 5' RACE reads with MiXCR. The repertoire includes a few hundred thousand distinct CDR3 sequences, 8.7% of them detected once, and over 3% sits in the top ten. Source: CD4+ T cells sorted from PBMCs, taken 5 days after the yellow fever booster vaccination. These receptors came from a man between 18 and 35 years old who received the YFV17D yellow fever vaccine. CDR3s include the opening cysteine and the closing phenylalanine or tryptophan. The D gene is left open where the match is weak. A row's size may be missing; if present it is once, few, many or a size class.

size	V	J	D	DNA	CDR3
few	TRBV10-2	TRBJ1-1	TRBD1	TGCGCCGGACGCAGGGGGGAGAACACTGAAGCTTTCTTT	CAGRRGENTEAFF
.	TRBV11-1	TRBJ2-1	.	TGTGCCAGCAGCAGTGACCTCGAGGGGTTCTTC	CASSSDLEGFF
many	TRBV5-1	TRBJ2-2	TRBD1	TGCGCCAGCAGGGGGACAGTCGTCACCGGGGAGCTGTTTTTT	CASRGTVVTGELFF
few	TRBV14	TRBJ2-7	.	TGTGCCAGCAGCCAAGGCGTCGGGCCAAGCTCCTACGAGCAGTACTTC	CASSQGVGPSSYEQYF
few	TRBV11-1	TRBJ2-1	TRBD2	TGTGCCAGCAGCTCAGGACTAGCGGGGTTCTACAATGAGCAGTTCTTC	CASSSGLAGFYNEQFF
few	TRBV6-6	TRBJ1-2	.	TGTGCCAGCAGTTACCGGCAGACCTATGGCTACACCTTC	CASSYRQTYGYTF
many	TRBV20-1	TRBJ2-5	.	TGCAGTGCTAGAGGGGGTCCGACGCAAGAGACCCAGTACTTC	CSARGGPTQETQYF
many	TRBV6-6	TRBJ2-7	.	TGTGCCAGCAGTTACCAGGCTTACGAGCAGTACTTC	CASSYQAYEQYF
many	TRBV18	TRBJ1-6	.	TGTGCCAGCTCACCAACGAGTGGGGATTCACCCCTCCACTTT	CASSPTSGDSPLHF
few	TRBV25-1	TRBJ1-2	TRBD1	TGTGCCAGCAGTGAATTAGGGCAGGGGGGCCATAACTATGGCTACACCTTC	CASSELGQGGHNYGYTF
few	TRBV29-1	TRBJ1-5	.	TGCAGCGTTGAAGGGCAGGGAAGCAATCAGCCCCAGCATTTT	CSVEGQGSNQPQHF
few	TRBV3-1	TRBJ2-5	.	TGTGCCAGCAGCCCCCCGTGGGGGGGCCCGGAGACCCAGTACTTC	CASSPPWGGPETQYF
.	TRBV28	TRBJ1-4	.	TGTGCCAGCAGTTTAGTGGGGGAAAAACTGTTTTTT	CASSLVGEKLFF
.	TRBV12-3/TRBV12-4	TRBJ2-3	.	TGTGCCAGCAGTTTACCCTATGACCCGAAAGGGGGGGCCCGGCCAGATACGCAGTATTTT	CASSLPYDPKGGARPDTQYF
.	TRBV29-1	TRBJ2-5	.	TGCAGCGTTTCTTTTAGGCAGGGAGGGGGAGAGACCCAGTACTTC	CSVSFRQGGGETQYF
many	TRBV7-2	TRBJ1-5	.	TGTGCCAGCAGCTCGAGGGACACCTATAGCAATCAGCCCCAGCATTTT	CASSSRDTYSNQPQHF
few	TRBV3-1	TRBJ2-3	TRBD2	TGTGCCAGCAGTTCGGGACTAGCGGGGAGAGTAGATACGCAGTATTTT	CASSSGLAGRVDTQYF
many	TRBV6-5	TRBJ2-5	.	TGTGCCAGCAGTTTCGTGGGGGGCAGGCAAGAGACCCAGTACTTC	CASSFVGGRQETQYF
few	TRBV24-1	TRBJ2-1	TRBD2	TGTACCCCAGGACTAGCGGGGTACAATGAGCAGTTCTTC	CTPGLAGYNEQFF
few	TRBV7-2	TRBJ2-7	TRBD2	TGTGCCAGCAGCGCGACTAGCGGGGTGTACGAGCAGTACTTC	CASSATSGVYEQYF
many	TRBV5-1	TRBJ2-1	TRBD2	TGCGCCAGCAGCTTTGGGTTAGCGGGGATATACAATGAGCAGTTCTTC	CASSFGLAGIYNEQFF
.	TRBV5-6	TRBJ1-5	.	TGTGCCAGCAGCTTGGCCAGGAGTCCCAGGGGTGATCAGCCCCAGCATTTT	CASSLARSPRGDQPQHF
many	TRBV18	TRBJ1-2	TRBD1	TGTGCCAGCTCCCAAGGACAGGGGGCGTACTATGGCTACACCTTC	CASSQGQGAYYGYTF
.	TRBV20-1	TRBJ1-3	.	TGCAGTGCCAAAATCACAGGGAGCGGAAACACCATATATTTT	CSAKITGSGNTIYF
few	TRBV21-1	TRBJ2-7	.	TGTGCCAGCAGCCATAGGACAGGGGCCCACGAGCAGTACTTC	CASSHRTGAHEQYF
few	TRBV18	TRBJ2-5	.	TGTGCCAGCTCACCTGGAGGTGGGGTAGAGACCCAGTACTTC	CASSPGGGVETQYF
few	TRBV6-1	TRBJ2-7	TRBD1	TGTGCCAGCAGTGAAAAGGGGAACTTAGTCCCGGGACAGGGAACCTACGAGCAGTACTTC	CASSEKGNLVPGQGTYEQYF
.	TRBV19	TRBJ1-1	.	TGTGCCAGTCGGGACGTTATCACTGAAGCTTTCTTT	CASRDVITEAFF
many	TRBV5-1	TRBJ2-3	.	TGTGCCAGCAGTTTAACCACAGATACGCAGTATTTT	CASSLTTDTQYF
.	TRBV20-1	TRBJ2-7	TRBD1	TGCAGTGCAATGACAGGGAACTCCTACGAGCAGTACTTC	CSAMTGNSYEQYF
few	TRBV7-3	TRBJ1-6	.	TGTGCCAGCAGCCGAAGCTCCTATAATTCACCCCTCCACTTT	CASSRSSYNSPLHF
.	TRBV7-7	TRBJ2-3	TRBD1	TGTGCCAGCAGCCCCACCGGGACAGGGCATTGGCGCACAAATACGCAGTATTTT	CASSPTGTGHWRTNTQYF
.	TRBV20-1	TRBJ2-7	.	TGCAGTGCTAACCCAACAGGGTTCCCATTCTACGAGCAGTACTTC	CSANPTGFPFYEQYF
.	TRBV5-1	TRBJ2-2	.	TGCGCCAGTCTGTCTAACACCGGGGAGCTGTTTTTT	CASLSNTGELFF
few	TRBV18	TRBJ1-3	.	TGTGCCAGCTCCGACATGGGTAGCTCTGGAAACACCATATATTTT	CASSDMGSSGNTIYF
.	TRBV5-1	TRBJ2-1	.	TGCGCCAGCAGCACGATCGGCGGGGCGGCGGCGGAGCAGTTCTTC	CASSTIGGAAAEQFF
many	TRBV10-3	TRBJ2-2	.	TGTGCCATCAGGGCCAGTTTCTTCGCGAACACCGGGGAGCTGTTTTTT	CAIRASFFANTGELFF
.	TRBV4-2	TRBJ1-1	.	TGTGCCAGCAGCCAAGGCCCCAGTATGGGCGGCACTGAAGCTTTCTTT	CASSQGPSMGGTEAFF
.	TRBV4-1	TRBJ1-1	.	TGCGCCAGCAGCCAAGTAGGGAGGAGTTCGAAAAACACTGAAGCTTTCTTT	CASSQVGRSSKNTEAFF
few	TRBV6-5	TRBJ1-2	TRBD1	TGTGCCACCAGTCAATACGACAGGGGCCCCTATGGCTACACCTTC	CATSQYDRGPYGYTF
many	TRBV10-3	TRBJ1-5	.	TGTGCCATCAGTGAGTCTGAAAGGACAAGGAATCAGCCCCAGCATTTT	CAISESERTRNQPQHF
few	TRBV7-2	TRBJ2-2	.	TGTGCCAGCAGCTATAGGACAGTTAACACCGGGGAGCTGTTTTTT	CASSYRTVNTGELFF
few	TRBV6-5	TRBJ1-1	.	TGTGCCAGCAGTTACTCAGTCAGGGTAAACACTGAAGCTTTCTTT	CASSYSVRVNTEAFF
few	TRBV20-1	TRBJ2-3	TRBD2	TGCAGTGCGATGGGGCGGCGGGGGGACACAGATACGCAGTATTTT	CSAMGRRGDTDTQYF